The rows below give T cell receptor beta chains drawn from one sample of a study of blood T cell repertoires in COVID-19. Repertoires were generated with immunoSEQ multiplex PCR, while TCRdb's copy carries only in-frame clones and drops some. The repertoire holds about 140,000 clones, with 65% to 85% as singletons. Sequencing used peripheral blood. These receptors originate from a woman in her sixties with acute or convalescent COVID-19. CDR3s include the opening cysteine and the closing phenylalanine or tryptophan. Fields, in order: CDR3 length, D gene, clone size, V gene, J gene, CDR3 DNA, CDR3 protein. A D gene is named only where the DNA matches it firmly. Size is stated for part of the rows, as once, few or many counts, or as a class when the clone is expanded.

length: 14; D: TRBD1; size: .; V: TRBV6-5; J: TRBJ2-1; DNA: TGTGCCAGCAGGGACAGGGGCAGGGTTAATGAGCAGTTCTTC; CDR3: CASRDRGRVNEQFF
length: 16; D: TRBD2; size: .; V: TRBV24-1; J: TRBJ2-7; DNA: TGTGCCACCAGTGATTCCTTAGCGGGAGGTCTGTACGAGCAGTACTTC; CDR3: CATSDSLAGGLYEQYF
length: 13; D: .; size: .; V: TRBV12-3/TRBV12-4; J: TRBJ1-1; DNA: TGTGCCAGCAGTCCCGCAGGGAACACTGAAGCTTTCTTT; CDR3: CASSPAGNTEAFF
length: 16; D: .; size: .; V: TRBV5-1; J: TRBJ2-1; DNA: TGCGCCAGCAGCTTGTTGGGTAGAGGTTTGGTCAATGAGCAGTTCTTC; CDR3: CASSLLGRGLVNEQFF
length: 16; D: .; size: once; V: TRBV7-9; J: TRBJ1-1; DNA: TGTGCCAGCAGCTCTCTAGACGACAGGTACCAGCGGAGGGCTTTCTTT; CDR3: CASSSLDDRYQRRAFF
length: 15; D: .; size: .; V: TRBV4-1; J: TRBJ1-6; DNA: TGCGCCAGCAGCCAAGTGAGCCTATCCAATTCACCCCTCCACTTT; CDR3: CASSQVSLSNSPLHF
length: 14; D: TRBD1; size: .; V: TRBV5-1; J: TRBJ2-2; DNA: TGCGCCAGCAGCTTAACAGGGGACACCGGGGAGCTGTTTTTT; CDR3: CASSLTGDTGELFF
length: 13; D: .; size: few; V: TRBV28; J: TRBJ2-2; DNA: TGTGCCAGCAGCTCGGTTCACACCGGGGAGCTGTTTTTT; CDR3: CASSSVHTGELFF
length: 15; D: .; size: once; V: TRBV5-1; J: TRBJ1-1; DNA: TGCGCCAGCAGCTTGGCCGGGGGAGGGGTCACTGAAGCTTTCTTT; CDR3: CASSLAGGGVTEAFF
length: 15; D: .; size: .; V: TRBV19; J: TRBJ2-1; DNA: TGTGCCAGTAGTCCCCCCAGGGCCTTCAAGGGTGAGCAGTTCTTC; CDR3: CASSPPRAFKGEQFF
length: 15; D: TRBD1; size: few; V: TRBV3-1/TRBV3-2; J: TRBJ2-2; DNA: TGTGCCAGCACCTCGGCGGGACAGGGAACCGGGGAGCTGTTTTTT; CDR3: CASTSAGQGTGELFF
length: 17; D: TRBD1; size: few; V: TRBV2; J: TRBJ1-2; DNA: TGTGCCAGCAGGGACGGACAGGGACGCCCGCTGGACTATGGCTACACCTTC; CDR3: CASRDGQGRPLDYGYTF
length: 15; D: .; size: .; V: TRBV11-3; J: TRBJ2-1; DNA: TGTGCCAGCAGCTTATCGGGTGGTTACTACAATGAGCAGTTCTTC; CDR3: CASSLSGGYYNEQFF
length: 14; D: TRBD2; size: .; V: TRBV5-1; J: TRBJ2-1; DNA: TGCGCCAGCCGGGGGGGGCAAGGATTAAATGAGCAGTTCTTC; CDR3: CASRGGQGLNEQFF
length: 16; D: TRBD1; size: .; V: TRBV6-6; J: TRBJ1-5; DNA: TGTGCCAGCAGAGCGACAGGGGGCCTTGGCAATCAGCCCCAGCATTTT; CDR3: CASRATGGLGNQPQHF
length: 14; D: TRBD2; size: .; V: TRBV7-2; J: TRBJ2-7; DNA: TGTGCCAGCAGCTGGACTAGCGGGAGTTACGAGCAGTACTTC; CDR3: CASSWTSGSYEQYF
length: 14; D: .; size: .; V: TRBV19; J: TRBJ2-7; DNA: TGTGCCAGTGGTATCCTTCCAGGGAACTACGAGCAGTACTTC; CDR3: CASGILPGNYEQYF
length: 13; D: .; size: .; V: TRBV6-5; J: TRBJ1-2; DNA: TGTGCCAGCAGTCAGACAGATTCTTATGGCTACACCTTC; CDR3: CASSQTDSYGYTF
length: 18; D: .; size: .; V: TRBV18; J: TRBJ1-4; DNA: TGTGCCAGCTCACCGAATCTTTTTGGGGCAGGCACTAATGAAAAACTGTTTTTT; CDR3: CASSPNLFGAGTNEKLFF
length: 17; D: TRBD2; size: .; V: TRBV5-1; J: TRBJ2-1; DNA: TGCGCCAGCAGCCCTGGGACTAGCGGGGGCTCCTACAATGAGCAGTTCTTC; CDR3: CASSPGTSGGSYNEQFF